Sequencing of this T cell receptor (beta chain) was carried out in a study of cytomegalovirus exposure and HLA in healthy donors. Study background: The early release's HLA-typed donors yielded roughly 85 million unique TCRs. Whole-study findings and limits: Presence/absence analyses rested on an assumption that sequencing depth was roughly uniform across donors.

Comments on this clone: Its specificity is unknown.

PCR employed 60 Vbeta and 13 Jbeta primers. Only in-frame clones appear in the TCRdb table, and some are missing; sequencing was by immunoSEQ multiplex PCR. The sample lists about 240,000 clones; approximately 80% were seen once. V gave up 0 bases and J gave up 3 bases; unmatched junction bases: 6. The CDR3 extends over 17 amino acids. Germline V lookup: CDR1 SGHRS, CDR2 YFSETQ. Sequencing was performed on PBMCs. The chain couples TRBV5-1 to TRBJ2-7, with 13 positions matching TRBD2. The receptor's source is a woman aged 60-75 years in good health and CMV-seropositive. The DNA of the CDR3 is TGCGCCAGCAGCTTGGGACTAGCGGGAGGTTCCTTCTACGAGCAGTACTTC. Encoded protein: CASSLGLAGGSFYEQYF.